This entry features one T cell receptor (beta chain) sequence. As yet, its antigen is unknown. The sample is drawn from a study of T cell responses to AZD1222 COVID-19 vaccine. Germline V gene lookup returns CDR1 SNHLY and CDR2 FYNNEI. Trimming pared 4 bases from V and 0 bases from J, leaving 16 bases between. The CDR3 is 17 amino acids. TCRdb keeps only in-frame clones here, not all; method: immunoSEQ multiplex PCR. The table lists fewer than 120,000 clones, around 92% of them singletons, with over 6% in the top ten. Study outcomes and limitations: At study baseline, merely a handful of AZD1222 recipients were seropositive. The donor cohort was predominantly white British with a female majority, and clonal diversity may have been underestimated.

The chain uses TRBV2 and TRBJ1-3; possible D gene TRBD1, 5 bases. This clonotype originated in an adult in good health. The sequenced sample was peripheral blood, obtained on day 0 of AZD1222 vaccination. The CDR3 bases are TGTGCCAGCAGTGGTTGGTCAGGGTTTCGCTCTGGAAACACCATATATTTT. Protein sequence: CASSGWSGFRSGNTIYF.